This T cell receptor (beta chain) was sequenced during a study of Ad26.COV2.S vaccination and SARS-CoV-2 variants. Study context: Intramuscularly, Ad26.COV2.S was given either once or twice, 56 days apart.

From germline, CDR1 is MNHEY and CDR2 SMNVEV (reference sequence). The J segment lost 11 bases and the V segment lost 6 bases, leaving 12 bases of the junction unmatched. This CDR3 has 13 residues. Profiling relied on immunoSEQ multiplex PCR, and the TCRdb table lists in-frame clones only, not all of them. Altogether approximately 460,000 clones are present, approximately 90% being singletons, with the ten largest covering 1.7%. Treatment described: some 19 received Ad26.COV2.S at low or high dose, single or two shots; roughly five received placebo; per-sample allocation not given. Specimen acquisition occurred on day 63 following the initial vaccine or placebo injection.

This clonotype was obtained from a person aged 18-65 years who received the Ad26.COV2.S COVID-19 vaccine or a placebo. J is TRBJ2-5 and V is TRBV27, with 7 bases that match TRBD2. The sequences come from peripheral blood, collected in a trial of Ad26.COV2.S vaccine versus placebo. The CDR3 region is CASRGGTKRFQYF. DNA of the CDR3: TGTGCCAGCAGAGGAGGGACTAAACGGTTTCAGTACTTC.